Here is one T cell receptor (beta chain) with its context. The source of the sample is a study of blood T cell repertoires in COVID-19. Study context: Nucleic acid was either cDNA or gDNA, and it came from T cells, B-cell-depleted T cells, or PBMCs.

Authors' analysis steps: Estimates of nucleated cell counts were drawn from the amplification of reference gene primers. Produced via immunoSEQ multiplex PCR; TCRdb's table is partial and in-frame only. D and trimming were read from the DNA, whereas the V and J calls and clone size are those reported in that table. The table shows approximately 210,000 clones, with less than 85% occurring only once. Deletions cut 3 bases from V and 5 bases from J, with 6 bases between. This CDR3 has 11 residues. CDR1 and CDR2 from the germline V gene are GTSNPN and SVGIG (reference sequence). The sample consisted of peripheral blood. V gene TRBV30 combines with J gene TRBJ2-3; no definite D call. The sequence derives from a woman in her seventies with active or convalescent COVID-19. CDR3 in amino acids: CAWSSLDTQYF. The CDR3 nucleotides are TGTGCCTGGAGCAGTTTAGATACGCAGTATTTT.